This T cell receptor (beta chain) came from a study of a mutant IDH1 vaccine in newly diagnosed glioma. Study-wide background: The initiation of vaccination occurred 4-6 weeks after radiotherapy alone, or with temozolomide cycles.

Time point defined: week 23, last vaccination. A 20-mer mutant IDH1 peptide at 300 ug was injected subcutaneously with topical imiquimod. A single count supports this clone. What it recognizes is unknown. The repertoire was sequenced with immunoSEQ multiplex PCR; TCRdb's copy has only in-frame clones and lacks some. The data contain some 31,000 clones, 80% of them singletons. This receptor was taken from a woman younger than 30 with glioma. This specimen consisted of PBMCs, obtained from a glioma patient whose treatment included an IDH1 peptide vaccine.

CDR3 residues: CASSLDRLGVSGNTIYF. The CDR3, as DNA: TGTGCCAGCAGCTTAGATCGTTTAGGGGTTTCTGGAAACACCATATATTTT. The V call is TRBV11-2, the J call TRBJ1-3; possibly TRBD1 for D (5 bases). This CDR3 is 17 amino acids long. Per the germline V gene, CDR1 is SGHAT and CDR2 is FQNNGV. V lost 0 bases to trimming and J lost 1 base, with 13 bases between them. The variable domain in full, with the rest retrieved from reference TRBV11-2 and TRBJ1-3, is EAGVAQSPRYKIIEKRQSVAFWCNPISGHATLYWYQQILGQGPKLLIQFQNNGVVDDSQLPKDRFSAERLKGVDSTLKIQPAKLEDSAVYLCASSLDRLGVSGNTIYFGEGSWLTVV.